This T cell receptor beta chain was retrieved from a study of shared clonotypes between healthy human individuals. For this clone: Its antigen remains unknown.

The CDR3 sequence is 13 residues long. Germline CDR1 reads SGHRS; CDR2 reads YFSETQ. V lost 6 bases and J lost 2; bases outside the gene matches: 4. The material for each subset, its genomic DNA, was split evenly across several immunoSEQ plates. Assay used: immunoSEQ multiplex PCR; TCRdb lists only in-frame clones, some missing. The sample holds some 1.4 million clones; roughly 96% are singletons and the top ten take roughly 1.1%. Whole-study results and caveats: Naive CD4 clonotypes were shared across a few donors at 5% to 6%.

The J gene is TRBJ2-5, the V gene TRBV5-1, with 7 bases aligning to TRBD1. This TCR derives from a man younger than 45 in good health. The specimen sequenced was naive CD4+ T cells sorted from blood. As to subset: CD45RA+ positively selected. Written as DNA, the CDR3 is TGCGCCAGCAATGACAGGGCACAAGAGACCCAGTACTTC. Amino acids: CASNDRAQETQYF. Filled out from reference TRBV5-1 and TRBJ2-5, the complete variable domain reads KAGVTQTPRYLIKTRGQQVTLSCSPISGHRSVSWYQQTPGQGLQFLFEYFSETQRNKGNFPGRFSGRQFSNSRSEMNVSTLELGDSALYLCASNDRAQETQYFGPGTRLLVL.